The present entry profiles one T cell receptor (beta chain) with its context. Its antigen is not known. This sample is drawn from a study of PD-L1 blockade in urothelial cancer. In the study overall: Patients' histories included 0 to 3 prior chemotherapy regimens. Study results and limitations: Blood TCR clonality below the median before treatment was a predictor of better survival.

CDR1 is MDHEN and CDR2 is SYDVKM in the germline V gene. V lost 6 bases, J lost 10 bases, and 15 bases lay in between. CDR3 length: 12 amino acids. Method: immunoSEQ multiplex PCR; TCRdb's copy keeps in-frame clones and lacks some. This table has roughly 95,000 clones, over 75% appearing once. The sample's time point: pretreatment peripheral blood. The diagnosis in patients was locally advanced or metastatic urothelial carcinoma. Between 1 and 8 samples, pretreatment and on-treatment, were given by each patient. V gene TRBV28 combines with J gene TRBJ1-2, with a weak D call TRBD1 (5 bases). The receptor comes from a man aged 60 to 69 with urothelial cancer. The starting material was PBMCs, obtained around atezolizumab (anti-PD-L1) treatment. In DNA form, the CDR3 reads TGTGCCAGCAGGGTAGCAGGGCCCGACTACACCTTC. It translates to CASRVAGPDYTF.